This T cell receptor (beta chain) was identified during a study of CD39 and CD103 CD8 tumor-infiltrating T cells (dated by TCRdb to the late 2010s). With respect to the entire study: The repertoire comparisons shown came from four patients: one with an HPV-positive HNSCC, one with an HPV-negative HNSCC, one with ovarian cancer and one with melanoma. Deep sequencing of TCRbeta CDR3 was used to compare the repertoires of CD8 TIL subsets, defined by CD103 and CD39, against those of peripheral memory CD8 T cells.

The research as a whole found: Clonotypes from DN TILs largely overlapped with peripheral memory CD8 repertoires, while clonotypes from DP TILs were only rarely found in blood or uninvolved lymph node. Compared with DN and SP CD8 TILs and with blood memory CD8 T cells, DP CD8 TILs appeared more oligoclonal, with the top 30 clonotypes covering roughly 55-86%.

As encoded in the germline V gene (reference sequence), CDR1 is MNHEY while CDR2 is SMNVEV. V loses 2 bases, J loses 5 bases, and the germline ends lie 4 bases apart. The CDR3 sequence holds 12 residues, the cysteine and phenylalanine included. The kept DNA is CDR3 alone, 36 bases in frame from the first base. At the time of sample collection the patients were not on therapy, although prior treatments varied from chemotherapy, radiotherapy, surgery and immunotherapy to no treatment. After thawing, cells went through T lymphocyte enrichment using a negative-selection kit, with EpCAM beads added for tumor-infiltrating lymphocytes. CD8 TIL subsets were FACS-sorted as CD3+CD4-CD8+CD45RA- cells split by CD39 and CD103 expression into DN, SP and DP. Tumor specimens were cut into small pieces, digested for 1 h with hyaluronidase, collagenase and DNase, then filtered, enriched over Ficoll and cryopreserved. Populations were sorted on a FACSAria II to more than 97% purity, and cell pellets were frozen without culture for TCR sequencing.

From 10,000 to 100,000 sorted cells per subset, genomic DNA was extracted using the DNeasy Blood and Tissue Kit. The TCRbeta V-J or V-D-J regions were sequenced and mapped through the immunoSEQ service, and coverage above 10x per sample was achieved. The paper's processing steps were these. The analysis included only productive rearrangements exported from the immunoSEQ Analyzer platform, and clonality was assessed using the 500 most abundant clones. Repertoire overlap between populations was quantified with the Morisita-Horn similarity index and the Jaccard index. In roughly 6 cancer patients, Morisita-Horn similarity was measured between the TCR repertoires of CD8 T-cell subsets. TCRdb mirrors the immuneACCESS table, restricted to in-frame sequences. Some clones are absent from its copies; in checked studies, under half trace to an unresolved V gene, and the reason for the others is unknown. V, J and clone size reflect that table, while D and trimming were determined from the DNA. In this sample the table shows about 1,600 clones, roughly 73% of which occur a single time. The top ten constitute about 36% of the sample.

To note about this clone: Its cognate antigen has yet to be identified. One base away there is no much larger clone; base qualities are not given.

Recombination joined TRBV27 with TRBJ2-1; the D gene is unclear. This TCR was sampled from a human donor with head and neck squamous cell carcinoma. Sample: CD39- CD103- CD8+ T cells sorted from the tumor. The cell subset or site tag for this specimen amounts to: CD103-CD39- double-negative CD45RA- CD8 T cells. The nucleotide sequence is TGTGCCAGCAGTTTAGCCGACAATGAGCAGTTCTTC. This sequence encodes CASSLADNEQFF.